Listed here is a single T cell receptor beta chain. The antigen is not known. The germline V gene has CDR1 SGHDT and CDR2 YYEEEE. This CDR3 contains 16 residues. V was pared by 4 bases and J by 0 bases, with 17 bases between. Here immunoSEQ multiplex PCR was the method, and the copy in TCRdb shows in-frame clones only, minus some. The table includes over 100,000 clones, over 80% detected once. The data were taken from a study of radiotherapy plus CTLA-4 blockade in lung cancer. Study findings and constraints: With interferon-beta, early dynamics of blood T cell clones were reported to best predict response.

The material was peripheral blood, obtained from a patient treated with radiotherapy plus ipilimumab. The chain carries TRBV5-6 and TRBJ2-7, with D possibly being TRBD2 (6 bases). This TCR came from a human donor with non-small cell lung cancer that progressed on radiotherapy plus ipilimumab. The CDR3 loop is CASSTRMVGGSYEQYF. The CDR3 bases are TGTGCCAGCAGCACTAGGATGGTGGGAGGCTCCTACGAGCAGTACTTC.